This T cell receptor beta chain was sequenced during a study of CD4 T cells in relation to SARS-CoV-2 and coronaviruses. The wider study: ViraFEST: approximately 10-day antigen culture of PBMCs, then TCR beta CDR3 sequencing.

Remarks on this clone: Its antigen is currently unknown.

Trimming left V 6 bases short and J 1 base short, with 11 bases between. Germline values: CDR1 ENHRY, CDR2 SYGVKD. The CDR3 consists of 14 residues. The data were produced by immunoSEQ multiplex PCR, yet TCRdb's version contains in-frame clones alone and is incomplete. The table has approximately 26,000 clones, roughly 66% seen once; the top ten hold 20% to 25%. Study conclusions and caveats: About 64% of donors had memory CD4+ clonotypes crossrecognizing SARS-CoV-2 and common cold coronavirus spike.

CD4+ T cells from unexposed donors were obtained before the COVID-19 pandemic (2011-2018). Isolation of CD4+ T cells took place after approximately 10 days in culture. As cell numbers allowed, unexposed-donor CD4+ T cells faced SARS-CoV-2 S/N and four cold-coronavirus spikes. J is TRBJ2-3 and V is TRBV10-3, with TRBD2 as a possible D gene (6 bases). The material sequenced was CD4+ T cells from PBMCs, cultured in vitro. This receptor was identified in a human donor in good health. CDR3 amino acids: CAIRAGGGTDTQYF. Written as DNA, the CDR3 is TGTGCCATCAGGGCCGGAGGGGGCACAGATACGCAGTATTTT.